This entry describes one T cell receptor beta chain. Its specificity is not known. The entry originates in a study of T cell repertoires in cytomegalovirus infection. Study context: Public signatures in TCR beta pointed to CMV infection and matching HLA type. Study conclusions and caveats: CMV-specific TCR beta clonotypes restricted by HLA-C were the ones dominating the ex vivo response. Carriage of CMV together with the relevant HLA was identifiable through cumulative public TCR beta family frequency.

TCRdb reprocessed the reads via MiXCR and lists one record per CDR3 protein. The data show 100,000 to 150,000 distinct CDR3 sequences, more than 7% seen once. Germline V gene sequence: CDR1 SQVTM, CDR2 ANQGSEA. CDR3 length: 15 amino acids. Trimming removed 0 bases from V and 1 base from J, with 12 bases in between. Specimen: PBMCs. The sequence derives from a human donor in good health (CMV status not recorded). Some clones in this sample may be carry-over from other donors' samples. This rearrangement joins TRBV29-1 to TRBJ1-2; D gene unclear. CDR3 nucleotides: TGCAGCGTTGAAGATATCGGGGAAAATAACTATGGCTACACCTTC. Its protein product is CSVEDIGENNYGYTF.